This T cell receptor beta chain stems from a study of blood T cell repertoires in COVID-19. The wider study: Both acute and convalescent COVID-19 samples were obtained from the United States, Italy and Spain.

Trimming removed 3 bases from V and 6 bases from J, with 18 bases in between. The CDR3 is 16 amino acids. CDR1 MDHEN and CDR2 SYDVKM come from the germline V gene. The sample holds a few counts of this clone. Sequencing was performed with immunoSEQ multiplex PCR; in TCRdb, only in-frame clones are kept and a portion is missing. The sample contains about 350,000 clones, approximately 86% of which appear only once. The sequence came from a woman aged 55-75 years with COVID-19, enrolled during active disease. Sequencing input: peripheral blood. J is TRBJ1-3 and V is TRBV28; D call uncertain. As DNA, the CDR3 is TGTGCCAGCAGTTTCCCCCTCTCGACTCTTGCAAACACCATATATTTT. Translated, it gives CASSFPLSTLANTIYF.